The TCR beta chain described here comes from a study of cytomegalovirus exposure and HLA in healthy donors. Study-wide points: The authors excluded some V segments, including TRBV6-2 and TRBV6-3, as indistinguishable.

Researchers ran the PCR with 60 Vbeta and 13 Jbeta primers. Only in-frame clones appear in the TCRdb table, and some are missing; sequencing was by immunoSEQ multiplex PCR. This table has 150,000 to 200,000 clones, roughly 80% appearing once. This CDR3 spans 13 amino acids. Per the germline V gene, CDR1 is SGHTS and CDR2 is YDEGEE. Trimming took off 0 bases at V and 4 bases at J, with 7 bases between the two ends. Turning to this clone: Its antigen is still unknown.

The material sequenced was PBMCs. This TCR was sampled from a girl aged 2 to 9 in good health and CMV-seropositive. The chain carries TRBV5-8 and TRBJ1-2; D is uncertain. In DNA, the CDR3 is TGTGCCAGCAGCTTGGGTGGCCTCTATGGCTACACCTTC. Translating it yields CASSLGGLYGYTF.